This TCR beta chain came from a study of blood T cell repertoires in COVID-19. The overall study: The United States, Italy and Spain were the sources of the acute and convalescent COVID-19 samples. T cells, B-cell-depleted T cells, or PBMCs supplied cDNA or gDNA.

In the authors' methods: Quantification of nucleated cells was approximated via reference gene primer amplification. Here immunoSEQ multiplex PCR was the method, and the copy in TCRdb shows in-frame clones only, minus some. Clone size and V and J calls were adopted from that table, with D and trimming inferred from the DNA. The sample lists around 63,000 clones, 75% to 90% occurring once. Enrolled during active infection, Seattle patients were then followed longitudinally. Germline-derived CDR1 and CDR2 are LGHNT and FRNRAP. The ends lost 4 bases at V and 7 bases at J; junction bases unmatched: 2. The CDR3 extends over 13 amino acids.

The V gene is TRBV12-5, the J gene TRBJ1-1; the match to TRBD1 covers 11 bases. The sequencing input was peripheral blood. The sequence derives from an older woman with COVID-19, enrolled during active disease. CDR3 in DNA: TGTGCTAGTGGTTGGACAGGGGGCAGTGAAGCTTTCTTT. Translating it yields CASGWTGGSEAFF.